This TCR beta chain was sequenced during a study of blood T cell repertoires in COVID-19. Study background: The analysed material was cDNA or gDNA that came from T cells, B-cell-depleted T cells, or PBMCs.

About this clone: Other DNA sequences of this sample code for an identical CDR3.

Original handling: Amplification of reference gene primers provided the estimated nucleated cell counts. This table comes from immunoSEQ multiplex PCR, and its TCRdb copy is limited to in-frame clones, with some not included. D and trimming come from the DNA, and the V and J calls and clone size come from that table. In the table there are about 150,000 clones, under 95% of which are singletons. Per the germline V gene, CDR1 is MNHEY and CDR2 is SMNVEV (reference sequence). Trimming took 0 bases from V and 4 from J, leaving 4 bases between them. CDR3 length: 13 amino acids. This TCR came from a man in his fifties or sixties with acute or convalescent COVID-19. The chain is built from TRBV27 and TRBJ1-5; unclear D gene. Sequencing input: peripheral blood. In DNA form, the CDR3 reads TGTGCCAGCAGTTTATCACGGAATCAGCCCCAGCATTTT. Protein product: CASSLSRNQPQHF.